The 20 T cell receptor beta chains listed next were all sequenced from one sample in a study of T cells in localized non-small cell lung cancer. The protocol was immunoSEQ multiplex PCR, while the TCRdb copy is restricted to in-frame clones and leaves out a portion. The sample includes some 1,000 clones, around 21% of them seen just once. The sample consisted of normal lung tissue next to the tumor, taken before any cancer treatment. The source is a male donor older than 55 with stage III lung adenocarcinoma.

The chain couples TRBV18 to TRBJ2-7, with D perhaps being TRBD1 or TRBD2 (6 bases each). The V and J ends lost 2 bases and 5 bases respectively, with 13 bases between them. Germline values: CDR1 KGHSH, CDR2 LQKENI. This CDR3 has 14 amino acids. CDR3 protein: CASSPIGGLDEQYF. DNA for the CDR3: TGTGCCAGCTCACCAATCGGGGGCCTCGACGAGCAGTACTTC.

This clone is large within its sample. Other DNA sequences in the sample encode the same CDR3. This chain connects TRBV6-8 to TRBJ2-7, with D possibly matching TRBD1 (5 bases). There are 12 residues in the CDR3. Germline-derived CDR1 and CDR2 are MNHGY and SAAAGT. V was shortened by 8 bases and J by 2 bases, with 10 bases between the two germline ends. CDR3 amino acids: CASLRAPYEQYF. In DNA form, the CDR3 reads TGTGCCAGCCTCAGGGCGCCCTACGAGCAGTACTTC.

There are a few counts of this clone. V usage is TRBV9 and J usage is TRBJ1-1; 7 bases fit TRBD1. Germline V gives CDR1 SGDLS, CDR2 YYNGEE. Germline trimming cut 5 bases from V and 14 bases from J; bases unmatched to any gene: 12. The CDR3 sequence is 12 residues long. The CDR3 nucleotides read TGTGCCAGCAGTGAAAATACAAACAGGGGCTTCTTT. This sequence encodes CASSENTNRGFF.

This clone was found a few times. J is TRBJ1-5 and V is TRBV6-8, with D uncertain. This CDR3 contains 14 residues. The V and J ends lost 6 bases and 4 bases respectively, with 13 bases between them. The germline gives CDR1 MNHGY, CDR2 SAAAGT. In DNA, the CDR3 is TGTGCCAGCAGAGCAAACGACGGAAATCAGCCCCAGCATTTT. It specifies CASRANDGNQPQHF.

This clone was detected a few times. The chain combines TRBV6-8 with TRBJ2-7, with 13 bases matching TRBD2. Losses at the gene ends were 7 bases for V and 4 bases for J; bases not matched to a gene: 7. The germline CDR1 and CDR2 sequences are MNHGY and SAAAGT. The length of the CDR3 is 15 residues. The CDR3 loop reads CASMGLAGKGYEQYF. The CDR3, as DNA: TGTGCCAGCATGGGACTAGCGGGAAAAGGGTACGAGCAGTACTTC.

This clone was found a few times. The CDR3 DNA sequence: TGCGCCAGCAGCCCGGGACAGGGAGCCTACGAGCAGTACTTC. Its translation is CASSPGQGAYEQYF. V usage is TRBV5-1 and J usage is TRBJ2-7; 9 nucleotides match TRBD1. J lost 2 bases, V lost 4 bases, and 4 bases had no gene match. CDR3 length: 14 amino acids. The germline CDR1 and CDR2 sequences are SGHRS and YFSETQ.

The gene calls are TRBV30 and TRBJ1-2; 8 bases map to TRBD1. V dropped 4 bases and J dropped 12; count of bases not matched to a gene: 7. Germline V gives CDR1 GTSNPN, CDR2 SVGIG (reference sequence). The CDR3 sequence is 11 residues long. The CDR3 here is CAWTLDRVNTF. In DNA form, the CDR3 reads TGTGCCTGGACCTTGGACAGGGTTAACACCTTC.

The chain is built from TRBV6-8 and TRBJ2-3, with 11 bases lining up with TRBD2. CDR3 length equals 17 residues. V was pared by 5 bases and J by 2 bases, with 9 bases of the junction left unmatched. Germline V gene data show CDR1 as MNHGY and CDR2 as SAAAGT. The CDR3, as DNA: TGTGCCAGCAGTGATGGACATAGCGGGGGGGCCACAGATACGCAGTATTTT. The encoded protein is CASSDGHSGGATDTQYF.

This clone has only a few counts. The chain is built from TRBV11-3 and TRBJ2-1, with D tentatively TRBD2 (6 bases). The CDR3 is 16 residues long. V dropped 0 bases and J dropped 4 bases, with 13 bases sitting between them. Germline V gene sequence: CDR1 SGHNT, CDR2 YENEEA. The DNA for the CDR3 is TGTGCCAGCAGCTTAGATCAAAACGGGGGATACAATGAGCAGTTCTTC. Translating it yields CASSLDQNGGYNEQFF.

The rearrangement links TRBV11-3 to TRBJ1-2; 9 bases agree with TRBD1. V gave up 8 bases and J gave up 0 bases; unmatched junction bases: 10. Germline CDR1 and CDR2: SGHNT and YENEEA. The CDR3 is made up of 16 amino acids. The CDR3 protein is CASATLGTGSNYGYTF. Here the CDR3 DNA reads TGTGCCAGCGCCACGTTGGGGACAGGGTCTAACTATGGCTACACCTTC.

V usage is TRBV6-8 and J usage is TRBJ2-1; 10 bases align to TRBD2. Trimming took 3 bases from V and 4 from J; bases not matched to a gene: 9. The CDR3 runs 17 residues. Germline V lookup: CDR1 MNHGY, CDR2 SAAAGT. CDR3 nucleotides: TGTGCCAGCAGTTATTCGGGACTAGCGACTGCTTACAATGAGCAGTTCTTC. Translation: CASSYSGLATAYNEQFF.

The V gene is TRBV23-1, the J gene TRBJ1-2; D is ambiguous. TRBV23-1 is an open reading frame whose function is uncertain. This CDR3 is built from 13 residues. Trimming shortened V by 6 bases and J by 2 bases, and 10 bases separated the two germline ends. The CDR3 region is CASSLDGNYGYTF. In nucleotides, the CDR3 is TGCGCCAGCAGCTTGGACGGCAACTATGGCTACACCTTC.

The genes are TRBV9 and TRBJ1-4; TRBD1 matches at 7 bases. Germline V gene data show CDR1 as SGDLS and CDR2 as YYNGEE. This CDR3 has 15 residues. V trimming: 3 bases; J trimming: 7 bases; junction bases outside the gene matches: 9. In DNA form, the CDR3 reads TGTGCCAGCAGCGACGACAGGGAACCGGGTGAAAAACTGTTTTTT. Translated, it gives CASSDDREPGEKLFF.

This clone was detected a few times. V usage is TRBV18 and J usage is TRBJ2-7; D is unresolved. V was cut by 0 bases and J by 4 bases, with 10 bases left in between. The CDR3 is made up of 14 amino acids. Germline V gene sequence: CDR1 KGHSH, CDR2 LQKENI. The CDR3 here is CASSPPRSAYEQYF. CDR3 bases: TGTGCCAGCTCACCACCACGATCCGCGTACGAGCAGTACTTC.

This chain uses TRBV5-1 with TRBJ2-4; 7 nucleotides match TRBD1. CDR1 is SGHRS, CDR2 YFSETQ, per germline. V gave up 1 base and J gave up 5 bases; unmatched junction bases: 6. CDR3 size: 15 residues. The CDR3 coding sequence is TGCGCCAGCAGCTTGACAGGGGTGGTTGAAAACATTCAGTACTTC. Its translation: CASSLTGVVENIQYF. The full variable domain, in which reference TRBV5-1 and TRBJ2-4 provide the parts outside the CDR3, is KAGVTQTPRYLIKTRGQQVTLSCSPISGHRSVSWYQQTPGQGLQFLFEYFSETQRNKGNFPGRFSGRQFSNSRSEMNVSTLELGDSALYLCASSLTGVVENIQYFGAGTRLSVL.

This clone has more than one count but fewer than ten. The J gene is TRBJ1-6, the V gene TRBV11-3; maybe TRBD1 (5 bases). CDR1 and CDR2 from the germline V gene are SGHNT and YENEEA. The CDR3 spans 14 residues. Trimming stripped 6 bases from V and 9 bases from J, with 15 bases between. The CDR3 bases are TGTGCCAGCAGTAGCGACAGAGTGCTTTCACCCCTCCACTTT. Residues: CASSSDRVLSPLHF.

V and J are TRBV19 and TRBJ1-2, with no clear D. Trimming removed 3 bases from V and 4 bases from J, with 15 bases in between. Germline CDR1 and CDR2: LNHDA and SQIVND (reference sequence). The CDR3 has 15 residues. The DNA of the CDR3 is TGTGCCAGTAGTATTTGGGAGGGAGGCTCCTATGGCTACACCTTC. Protein sequence: CASSIWEGGSYGYTF. The whole variable domain, filled in from reference TRBV19 and TRBJ1-2, reads DGGITQSPKYLFRKEGQNVTLSCEQNLNHDAMYWYRQDPGQGLRLIYYSQIVNDFQKGDIAEGYSVSREKKESFPLTVTSAQKNPTAFYLCASSIWEGGSYGYTFGSGTRLTVV.

This clone is labeled large. The chain uses TRBV6-8 and TRBJ1-4; 8 nucleotides line up with TRBD1. The CDR3 runs to 15 residues. CDR1 MNHGY and CDR2 SAAAGT come from the germline V gene. V lost 6 bases, J lost 7 bases, and 10 bases stayed unmatched. In DNA, the CDR3 is TGTGCCAGCAGAACCCCCGGGACAGGTAGTGAAAAACTGTTTTTT. Protein product: CASRTPGTGSEKLFF.

The V gene is TRBV11-3, the J gene TRBJ2-5; 8 nucleotides align to TRBD1. The germline V gene encodes CDR1 SGHNT and CDR2 YENEEA. V lost 4 bases to trimming and J lost 5 bases; unmatched junction nucleotides: 6. This CDR3 is built from 14 residues. The chain's CDR3 is CASSSTGALETQYF. DNA for the CDR3: TGTGCCAGCAGCTCGACAGGGGCGTTGGAGACCCAGTACTTC.

The chain combines TRBV11-3 with TRBJ1-2; TRBD1 agrees at 8 bases. Germline CDR1 is SGHNT and CDR2 is YENEEA. This CDR3 is built from 16 residues. The trim removed 5 bases at V and 4 bases at J, leaving 12 bases unmatched. CDR3 sequence (DNA): TGTGCCAGCAGCCCAACGGGGGACAGGCAAGCCTATGGCTACACCTTC. Protein product: CASSPTGDRQAYGYTF.